Below, one T cell receptor beta chain is given with its context. Its antigen is as yet unknown. The data were obtained in a study of T cells after yellow fever vaccination. General observations from the study: Most primary-vaccination clones recurred post-booster (roughly 97% CD4, around 90% CD8).

The CDR3 is 16 amino acids. The ends were cut back, 0 bases at V and 1 base at J, with 12 bases in the middle. Per the germline V gene, CDR1 is LGHNA and CDR2 is YSLEER. TCRdb reprocessed the 5' RACE reads via MiXCR and lists one record per CDR3 protein. Of 620,000 or so distinct CDR3 sequences listed, approximately 16% are singletons. This specimen consisted of PBMCs, obtained 5 days after the first yellow fever vaccination. The source of this sequence is a man aged 18 to 29 who received the YFV17D yellow fever vaccine. The chain combines TRBV4-3 with TRBJ1-1; D remains ambiguous. CDR3 DNA: TGCGCCAGCAGCCAAGAGGCCTGGCAGACGAACACTGAAGCTTTCTTT. It is translated as CASSQEAWQTNTEAFF.